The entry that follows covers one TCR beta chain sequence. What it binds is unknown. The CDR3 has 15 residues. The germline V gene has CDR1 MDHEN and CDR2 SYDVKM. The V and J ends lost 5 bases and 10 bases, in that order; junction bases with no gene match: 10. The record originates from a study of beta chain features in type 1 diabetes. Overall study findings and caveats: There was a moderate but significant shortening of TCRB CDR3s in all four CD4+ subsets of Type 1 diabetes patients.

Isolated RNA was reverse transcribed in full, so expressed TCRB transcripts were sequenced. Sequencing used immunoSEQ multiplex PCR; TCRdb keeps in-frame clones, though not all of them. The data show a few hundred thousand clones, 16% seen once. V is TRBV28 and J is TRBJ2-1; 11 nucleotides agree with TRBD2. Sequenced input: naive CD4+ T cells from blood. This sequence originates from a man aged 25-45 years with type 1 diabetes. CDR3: CASSRTSGSSPEQFF. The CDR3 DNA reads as TGTGCCAGCAGTAGGACTAGCGGGTCGTCCCCGGAGCAGTTCTTC.